These 20 T cell receptor beta chains came from one sample sequenced in a study of T cell changes during pregnancy in multiple sclerosis. Repertoires were generated with immunoSEQ multiplex PCR, while TCRdb's copy carries only in-frame clones and drops some. Counted here are fewer than 50,000 clones, roughly 91% occurring once; the ten biggest clones make up under 0.65%. The sequences come from CD4+ T cells from peripheral blood mononuclear cells, collected in the first trimester of pregnancy. These receptors all come from a female donor with multiple sclerosis, enrolled in a pregnancy study.

The chain employs TRBV10-3 and TRBJ1-1; TRBD1 matches at 10 bases. Looked up from germline, CDR1 is ENHRY and CDR2 is SYGVKD. This CDR3 contains 13 residues. With 8 bases clipped from V and 2 bases from J, the junction kept 2 bases outside the gene matches. The CDR3 here is CAIRQGANTEAFF. The CDR3 DNA follows: TGTGCCATCCGACAGGGGGCTAACACTGAAGCTTTCTTT.

This chain joins TRBV5-1 and TRBJ1-2; perhaps TRBD1 as D (5 bases). The CDR3 is 15 residues long. Trimming stripped 0 bases from V and 5 bases from J, with 14 bases between. Germline V gene data show CDR1 as SGHRS and CDR2 as YFSETQ. CDR3 nucleotide sequence: TGCGCCAGCAGCTTGGCTGAAGGGGATGGGTATGGCTACACCTTC. Residues: CASSLAEGDGYGYTF.

The gene calls are TRBV12-5 and TRBJ1-1, with a weak D call TRBD1 (5 bases). The germline CDR1 and CDR2 sequences are LGHNT and FRNRAP. V lost 2 bases and J 4 bases, leaving 17 bases between the germline ends. The CDR3 consists of 16 residues. The CDR3 spells CASGLFRAAWGTEAFF. In DNA form, the CDR3 reads TGTGCTAGTGGTTTGTTCAGGGCCGCGTGGGGCACTGAAGCTTTCTTT.

The rearrangement joins TRBV4-2 to TRBJ1-4; D uncertain. V lost 0 bases and J 1 base, leaving 12 bases between the germline ends. Germline V gives CDR1 LGHNA, CDR2 YNFKEQ. The CDR3 has 17 residues. Written as DNA, the CDR3 is TGTGCCAGCAGCCAAGAGGTCAAGAGGCGAACTAATGAAAAACTGTTTTTT. Translated, it gives CASSQEVKRRTNEKLFF.

The V gene is TRBV7-2, the J gene TRBJ2-1, with TRBD2 identical over 11 bases. The CDR3 is 18 amino acids. Germline CDR1 SGHTA, CDR2 FQGNSA. J lost 0 bases, V lost 10 bases, and 14 bases had no gene match. DNA of the CDR3: TGTGCCACCCGGAAAAGAAAGCTAGCGGGAGGCTCCTACAATGAGCAGTTCTTC. Translation gives CATRKRKLAGGSYNEQFF.

The gene calls are TRBV2 and TRBJ1-2, with a possible D match to TRBD1 (6 bases). Germline CDR1 and CDR2: SNHLY and FYNNEI. The CDR3 totals 14 residues. Trimming took off 4 bases at V and 1 base at J, with 10 bases between the two ends. The CDR3 sequence is CASSGTVLNYGYTF. Here the CDR3 DNA reads TGTGCCAGCAGTGGGACAGTACTTAACTATGGCTACACCTTC.

V is TRBV5-1 and J is TRBJ2-5; D is perhaps TRBD1 (7 bases). CDR1 and CDR2 (germline): SGHRS, YFSETQ. The CDR3 runs to 15 residues. The V and J ends lost 6 bases and 3 bases respectively, with 18 bases between them. CDR3 DNA: TGCGCCAGCACCCAGGGGGGACGGACCGAAGAGACCCAGTACTTC. It translates to CASTQGGRTEETQYF.

The chain has TRBV6-1 and TRBJ1-1; tentative D call: TRBD1 (6 bases). The CDR3 is made up of 15 amino acids. Germline CDR1 and CDR2: MNHNS and SASEGT. Trimming removed 4 bases at V and 0 bases at J, with 12 bases between. The CDR3 loop reads CASSGNRAMNTEAFF. Here the CDR3 DNA reads TGTGCCAGCAGTGGAAACAGGGCCATGAACACTGAAGCTTTCTTT.

This sequence joins TRBV30 and TRBJ2-1; 11 bases are a match to TRBD2. V dropped 2 bases and J dropped 4; count of bases not matched to a gene: 16. This CDR3 region has 19 residues. Per germline, CDR1 GTSNPN and CDR2 SVGIG (reference sequence). The CDR3 sequence: CAWSLRLAGPLPYYNEQFF. The CDR3 nucleotides are TGTGCCTGGAGTTTGAGACTAGCGGGACCGCTCCCTTATTACAATGAGCAGTTCTTC.

The rearrangement links TRBV7-8 to TRBJ1-4; 8 bases match TRBD1. CDR1 SGHVS and CDR2 FQNEAQ come from the germline V gene. The V segment lost 5 bases and the J segment 3 bases; nucleotides outside the gene matches: 5. This CDR3 region has 15 residues. CDR3 region: CASSPRDRPNEKLFF. For the CDR3, the DNA is TGTGCCAGCAGCCCCCGGGACAGGCCTAATGAAAAACTGTTTTTT.

This clone was seen only once. The V gene is TRBV6-6, the J gene TRBJ2-3; 10 positions match TRBD2. This CDR3 has 16 amino acids. V shed 5 bases and J 1 base; nucleotides not matched to a gene: 6. Germline CDR1 and CDR2: MNHNY and SVGAGI (reference sequence). CDR3 region: CASSPSLAGGTDTQYF. The CDR3 region has the DNA TGTGCCAGCAGTCCGTCCCTAGCGGGAGGCACAGATACGCAGTATTTT.

The rearrangement links TRBV6-1 to TRBJ2-7; the D is unclear. The germline CDR1 and CDR2 sequences are MNHNS and SASEGT. CDR3 length: 12 amino acids. Trimming pared 2 bases from V and 0 bases from J, leaving 2 bases between. The CDR3 nucleotides are TGTGCCAGCAGTGAACTCTCCTACGAGCAGTACTTC. It translates to CASSELSYEQYF.

The CDR3 protein is CASSQVTGVQEKLFF. The CDR3 DNA is TGCGCCAGCAGCCAAGTAACAGGGGTACAGGAAAAACTGTTTTTT. The chain couples TRBV4-3 to TRBJ1-4, with 7 nucleotides matching TRBD1. Looked up from germline, CDR1 is LGHNA and CDR2 is YSLEER. The CDR3 spans 15 residues. Trimming took 1 base from V and 8 from J; bases not matched to a gene: 7.

The chain couples TRBV10-2 to TRBJ1-1; D uncertain. The CDR3 runs to 14 residues. Germline assignment: CDR1 WSHSY and CDR2 SAAADI. V lost 0 bases and J 10 bases, leaving 15 bases between the germline ends. DNA of the CDR3: TGCGCCAGCAGTGAGTCGATTGGGAGGGTAAGAGCTTTCTTT. It specifies CASSESIGRVRAFF.

V usage is TRBV19 and J usage is TRBJ1-3, with no clear D. CDR1 and CDR2 (germline): LNHDA, SQIVND (reference sequence). The CDR3 runs to 14 residues. V was cut by 11 bases and J by 6 bases, with 20 bases left in between. CDR3 bases: TGTGCCGCCTCAACCCGAGGGCGTGAAAACACCATATATTTT. Translating it yields CAASTRGRENTIYF.

CDR3 residues: CASSLGQTDTEAFF. CDR3 nucleotides: TGTGCCAGCAGCCTGGGACAGACCGACACTGAAGCTTTCTTT. This chain links TRBV28 with TRBJ1-1, with 7 bases that match TRBD1. Germline CDR1 is MDHEN and CDR2 is SYDVKM. The CDR3 is made up of 14 amino acids. After removal of 6 bases from V and 3 bases from J, the junction contained 7 bases not matched to a gene.

This clone was seen just once. The rearrangement joins TRBV9 to TRBJ2-7; 10 bases are shared with TRBD2. There are 14 residues in the CDR3. Germline assignment: CDR1 SGDLS and CDR2 YYNGEE. V was clipped by 6 bases and J by 3 bases; unmatched bases: 6. The CDR3 is CASTPGLASYEQYF. Written as DNA, the CDR3 is TGTGCCAGCACCCCGGGACTAGCGAGCTACGAGCAGTACTTC.

This clone was seen a single time. In nucleotides, the CDR3 is TGTGCCAGTAGTATATTGGGCCAGCCGGGACAGGGGACAGATACGCAGTATTTT. It encodes CASSILGQPGQGTDTQYF. The V call is TRBV19, the J call TRBJ2-3; TRBD1 aligns across 10 bases. After removal of 2 bases from V and 3 bases from J, the junction contained 11 bases not matched to a gene. CDR3 length equals 18 residues. Germline V gene sequence: CDR1 LNHDA, CDR2 SQIVND (reference sequence). The whole variable domain, remainder taken from reference TRBV19 and TRBJ2-3, is DGGITQSPKYLFRKEGQNVTLSCEQNLNHDAMYWYRQDPGQGLRLIYYSQIVNDFQKGDIAEGYSVSREKKESFPLTVTSAQKNPTAFYLCASSILGQPGQGTDTQYFGPGTRLTVL.

The DNA for the CDR3 is TGCGCCAGCAGCTTGGGTTCACAGGGACGGGAAAAACTGTTTTTT. Its protein product is CASSLGSQGREKLFF. The V gene is TRBV5-1, the J gene TRBJ1-4; possibly TRBD1 for D (6 bases). The CDR3 is 15 amino acids. Germline loops: CDR1 SGHRS, CDR2 YFSETQ. V gave up 0 bases and J gave up 8 bases, with 14 bases separating them.

The V and J genes are TRBV30 and TRBJ1-5; TRBD1 might be the D (6 bases). The CDR3 extends over 14 amino acids. Trimming left V 2 bases short and J 5 bases short, with 13 bases between. Germline V gene data show CDR1 as GTSNPN and CDR2 as SVGIG (reference sequence). Written as DNA, the CDR3 is TGTGCCTGGAGTAGGGGACACCGGGATCAGCCCCAGCATTTT. This gives the protein CAWSRGHRDQPQHF.